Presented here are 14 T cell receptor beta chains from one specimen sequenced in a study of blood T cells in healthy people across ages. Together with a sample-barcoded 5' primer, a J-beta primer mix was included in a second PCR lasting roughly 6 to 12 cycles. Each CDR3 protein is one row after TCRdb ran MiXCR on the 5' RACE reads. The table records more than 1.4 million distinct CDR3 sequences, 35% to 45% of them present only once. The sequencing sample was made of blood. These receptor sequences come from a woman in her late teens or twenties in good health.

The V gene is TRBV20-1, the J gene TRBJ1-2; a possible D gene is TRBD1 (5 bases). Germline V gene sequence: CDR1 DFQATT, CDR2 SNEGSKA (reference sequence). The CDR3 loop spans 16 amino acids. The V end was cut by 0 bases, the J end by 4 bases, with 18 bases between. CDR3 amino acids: CSARDRRGDSSYGYTF. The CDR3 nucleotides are TGCAGTGCTAGAGATCGGCGGGGCGACTCCTCCTATGGCTACACCTTC.

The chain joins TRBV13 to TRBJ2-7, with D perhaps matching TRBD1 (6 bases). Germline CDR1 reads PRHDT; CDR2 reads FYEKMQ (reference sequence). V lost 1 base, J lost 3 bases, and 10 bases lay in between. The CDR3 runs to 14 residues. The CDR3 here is CASSLVRGDYEQYF. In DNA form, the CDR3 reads TGTGCCAGCAGCTTAGTCAGGGGAGACTACGAGCAGTACTTC. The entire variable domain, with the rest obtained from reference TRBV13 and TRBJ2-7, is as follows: AAGVIQSPRHLIKEKRETATLKCYPIPRHDTVYWYQQGPGQDPQFLISFYEKMQSDKGSIPDRFSAQQFSDYHSELNMSSLELGDSALYFCASSLVRGDYEQYFGPGTRLTVT.

In DNA form, the CDR3 reads TGTGCCAGCAACGGGCCCGGAAATAACTATGGCTACACCTTC. It is translated as CASNGPGNNYGYTF. The chain uses TRBV9 and TRBJ1-2; unclear D gene. Trimming left V 6 bases short and J 1 base short, with 13 bases between. Germline V gene lookup returns CDR1 SGDLS and CDR2 YYNGEE. The CDR3 sequence is 14 residues long.

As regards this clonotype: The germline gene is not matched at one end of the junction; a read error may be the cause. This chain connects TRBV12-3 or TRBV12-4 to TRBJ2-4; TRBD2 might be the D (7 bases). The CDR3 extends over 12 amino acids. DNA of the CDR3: TGTGCCAGCGGGGGGGCCCACTACGAGCAGTGCTTC. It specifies CASGGAHYEQCF.

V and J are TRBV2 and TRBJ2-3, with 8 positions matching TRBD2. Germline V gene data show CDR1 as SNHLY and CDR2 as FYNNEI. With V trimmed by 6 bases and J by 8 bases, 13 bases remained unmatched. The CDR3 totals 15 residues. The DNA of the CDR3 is TGTGCCAGCAGGGCCACTAGCGGACCCCTCGGTACGCAGTATTTT. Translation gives CASRATSGPLGTQYF.

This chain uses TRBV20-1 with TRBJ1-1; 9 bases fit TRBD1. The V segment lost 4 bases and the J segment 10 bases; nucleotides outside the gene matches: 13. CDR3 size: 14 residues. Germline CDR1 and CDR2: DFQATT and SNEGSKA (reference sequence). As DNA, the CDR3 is TGCAGTGCTAACCCCTCAGGGACAGGGTGCGGAGCTTTCTTT. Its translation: CSANPSGTGCGAFF.

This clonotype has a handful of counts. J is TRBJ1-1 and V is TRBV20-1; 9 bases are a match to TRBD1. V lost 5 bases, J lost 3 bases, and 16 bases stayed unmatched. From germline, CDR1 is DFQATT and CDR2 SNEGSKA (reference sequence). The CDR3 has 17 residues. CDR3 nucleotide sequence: TGCAGTGCTCCCAAACCCCTGGGGACAGGGCGAGACACTGAAGCTTTCTTT. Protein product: CSAPKPLGTGRDTEAFF.

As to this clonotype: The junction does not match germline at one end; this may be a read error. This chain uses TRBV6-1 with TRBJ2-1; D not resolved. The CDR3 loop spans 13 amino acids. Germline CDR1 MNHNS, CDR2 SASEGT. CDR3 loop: CASSDQLENERFF. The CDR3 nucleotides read TGTGCCAGTAGTGATCAACTTGAGAATGAGCGGTTCTTC.

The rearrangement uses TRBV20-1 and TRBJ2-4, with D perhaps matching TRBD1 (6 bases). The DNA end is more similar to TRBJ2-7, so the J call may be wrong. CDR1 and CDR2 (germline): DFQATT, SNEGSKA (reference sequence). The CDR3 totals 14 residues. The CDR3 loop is CSASPTRTAYEQYF. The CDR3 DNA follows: TGCAGTGCTAGCCCCACCCGGACAGCTTACGAGCAGTACTTC.

The CDR3 coding sequence is TGTGCCAGCAGCGTAGCCAGCGGGAGTTACACCTACAATGAGCAGTTCTTC. Amino acids: CASSVASGSYTYNEQFF. The V and J genes are TRBV9 and TRBJ2-1; 8 nucleotides align to TRBD2. J lost 2 bases, V lost 0 bases, and 7 bases had no gene match. Germline V lookup: CDR1 SGDLS, CDR2 YYNGEE. This CDR3 is 17 amino acids long.

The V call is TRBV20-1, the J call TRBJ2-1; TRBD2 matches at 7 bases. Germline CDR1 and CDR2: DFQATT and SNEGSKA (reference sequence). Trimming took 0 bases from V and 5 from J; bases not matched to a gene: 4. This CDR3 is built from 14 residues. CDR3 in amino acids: CSARDGRGDNEQFF. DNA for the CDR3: TGCAGTGCTAGAGATGGACGGGGGGACAATGAGCAGTTCTTC.

This CDR3 is CSASEGGGAVNEQFF. The CDR3 DNA follows: TGCAGTGCTAGTGAGGGCGGGGGGGCTGTTAATGAGCAGTTCTTC. V is TRBV20-1 and J is TRBJ2-1; 9 bases are a match to TRBD2. The CDR3 totals 15 residues. Germline V lookup: CDR1 DFQATT, CDR2 SNEGSKA (reference sequence). The junction had 10 bases not matched to a gene; V was cut back by 3 bases and J by 7 bases.

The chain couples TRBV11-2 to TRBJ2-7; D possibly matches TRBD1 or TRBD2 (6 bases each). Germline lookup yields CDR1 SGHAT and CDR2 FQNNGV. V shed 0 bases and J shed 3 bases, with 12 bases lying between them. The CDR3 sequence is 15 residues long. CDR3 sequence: CASSLDRGGGYEQYF. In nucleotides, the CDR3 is TGTGCCAGCAGCTTAGATCGAGGAGGGGGCTACGAGCAGTACTTC.

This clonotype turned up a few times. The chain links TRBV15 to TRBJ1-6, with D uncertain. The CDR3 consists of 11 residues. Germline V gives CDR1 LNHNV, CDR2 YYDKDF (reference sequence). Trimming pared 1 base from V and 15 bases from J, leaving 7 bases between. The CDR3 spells CATSRGAGLHF. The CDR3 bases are TGTGCCACCAGCAGAGGGGCCGGCCTCCACTTT.